Below are 3 T cell receptor beta chains sequenced from a single sample in a study of blood T cell repertoires in COVID-19. Only in-frame clones appear in the TCRdb table, and some are missing; sequencing was by immunoSEQ multiplex PCR. The sample has about 280,000 clones; roughly 90% are singletons. What was sequenced was peripheral blood. These receptors originate from a young man with active or convalescent COVID-19.

This chain uses TRBV4-1 with TRBJ1-1; D not resolved. The V end lost 1 base, the J end lost 2 bases, and 8 bases lay between the germline ends. Germline V lookup: CDR1 MGHRA, CDR2 YSYEKL. The CDR3 contains 14 residues. CDR3 sequence: CASSQGSGNTEAFF. Written as DNA, the CDR3 is TGCGCCAGCAGCCAAGGGTCCGGTAACACTGAAGCTTTCTTT.

The chain employs TRBV29-1 and TRBJ1-1; D is unresolved. Trimming stripped 4 bases from V and 0 bases from J, with 3 bases between. The CDR3 has 11 amino acids. The germline V gene encodes CDR1 SQVTM and CDR2 ANQGSEA. The CDR3 DNA follows: TGCAGCGTTGCATTGAACACTGAAGCTTTCTTT. Translating gives CSVALNTEAFF.

The gene calls are TRBV5-3 and TRBJ2-1; 7 bases map to TRBD2. TRBV5-3 carries the ORF label, with uncertain function. There are 13 residues in the CDR3. Trimming took 5 bases from V and 8 from J; bases not matched to a gene: 7. The CDR3 sequence: CARSYSGRDEQFF. The CDR3 region has the DNA TGTGCCAGAAGTTATTCGGGGAGGGATGAGCAGTTCTTC.